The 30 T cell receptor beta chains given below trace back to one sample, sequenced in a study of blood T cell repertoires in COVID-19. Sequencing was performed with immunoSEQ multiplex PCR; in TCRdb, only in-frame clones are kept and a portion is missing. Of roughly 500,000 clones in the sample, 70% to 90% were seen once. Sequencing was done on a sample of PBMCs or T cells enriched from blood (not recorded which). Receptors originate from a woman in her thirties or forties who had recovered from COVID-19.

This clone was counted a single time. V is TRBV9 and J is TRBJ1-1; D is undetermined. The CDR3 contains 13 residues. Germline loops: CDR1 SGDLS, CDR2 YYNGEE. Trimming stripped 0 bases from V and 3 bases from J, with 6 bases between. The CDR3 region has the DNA TGTGCCAGCAGCGTAGAACCGGACACTGAAGCTTTCTTT. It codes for CASSVEPDTEAFF.

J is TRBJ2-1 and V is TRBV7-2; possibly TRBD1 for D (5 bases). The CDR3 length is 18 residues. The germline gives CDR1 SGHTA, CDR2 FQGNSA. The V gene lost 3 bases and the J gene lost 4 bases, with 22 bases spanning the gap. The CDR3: CASSFRVLGPTVYNEQFF. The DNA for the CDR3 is TGTGCCAGCAGCTTCAGGGTTTTAGGACCCACGGTATACAATGAGCAGTTCTTC.

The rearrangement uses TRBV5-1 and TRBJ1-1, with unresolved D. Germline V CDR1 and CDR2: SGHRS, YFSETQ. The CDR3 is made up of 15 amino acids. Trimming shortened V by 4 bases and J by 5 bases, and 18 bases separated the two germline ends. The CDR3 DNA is TGCGCCAGCAGCATCCAAAGACAACCGGGAACTGAAGCTTTCTTT. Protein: CASSIQRQPGTEAFF.

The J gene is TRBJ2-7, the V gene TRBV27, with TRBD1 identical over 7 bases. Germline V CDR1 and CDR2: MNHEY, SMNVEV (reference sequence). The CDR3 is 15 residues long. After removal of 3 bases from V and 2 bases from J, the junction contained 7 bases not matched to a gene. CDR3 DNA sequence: TGTGCCAGCAGTTTCGGGACAGAGCTCGCCTACGAGCAGTACTTC. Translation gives CASSFGTELAYEQYF.

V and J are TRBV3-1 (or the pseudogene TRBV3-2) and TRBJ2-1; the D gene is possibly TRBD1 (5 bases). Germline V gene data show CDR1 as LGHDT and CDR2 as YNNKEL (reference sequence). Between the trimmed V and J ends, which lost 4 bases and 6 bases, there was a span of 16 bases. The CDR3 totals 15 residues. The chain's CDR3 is CASSLGLGVTNEQFF. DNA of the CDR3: TGTGCCAGCAGCCTGGGGCTAGGGGTTACCAATGAGCAGTTCTTC.

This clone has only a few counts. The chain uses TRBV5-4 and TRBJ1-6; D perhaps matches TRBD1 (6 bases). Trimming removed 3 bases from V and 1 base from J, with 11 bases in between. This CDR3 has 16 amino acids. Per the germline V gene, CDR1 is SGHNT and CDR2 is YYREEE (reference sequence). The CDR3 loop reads CASSSDSVSYNSPLHF. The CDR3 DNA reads TGTGCCAGCAGCTCGGACAGTGTGTCCTATAATTCACCCCTCCACTTT.

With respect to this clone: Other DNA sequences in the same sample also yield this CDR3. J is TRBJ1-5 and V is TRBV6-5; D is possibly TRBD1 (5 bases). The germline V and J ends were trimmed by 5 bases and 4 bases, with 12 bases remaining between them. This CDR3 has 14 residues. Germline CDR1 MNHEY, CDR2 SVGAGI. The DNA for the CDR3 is TGTGCCAGCAGTCCAACAGGATTGAATCAGCCCCAGCATTTT. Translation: CASSPTGLNQPQHF.

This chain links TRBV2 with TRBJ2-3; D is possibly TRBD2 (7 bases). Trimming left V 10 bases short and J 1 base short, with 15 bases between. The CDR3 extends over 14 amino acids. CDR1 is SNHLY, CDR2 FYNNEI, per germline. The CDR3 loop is CATPGGSRTDTQYF. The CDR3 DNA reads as TGTGCCACACCGGGGGGCAGCCGCACAGATACGCAGTATTTT.

CDR3 region: CASSTSSYEQYF. The CDR3 DNA follows: TGTGCCAGCAGCACAAGCTCCTACGAGCAGTACTTC. V is TRBV7-2 and J is TRBJ2-7; D gene uncertain. The length of the CDR3 is 12 residues. CDR1 is SGHTA, CDR2 FQGNSA, per germline. V was cut by 5 bases and J by 0 bases, with 5 bases left in between.

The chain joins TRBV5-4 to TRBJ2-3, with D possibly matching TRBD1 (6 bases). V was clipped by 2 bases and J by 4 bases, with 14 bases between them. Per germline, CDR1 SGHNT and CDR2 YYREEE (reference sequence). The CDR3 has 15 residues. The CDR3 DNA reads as TGTGCCAGCAGCTTCCGTGGCAGGGGAGCAGATACGCAGTATTTT. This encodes CASSFRGRGADTQYF.

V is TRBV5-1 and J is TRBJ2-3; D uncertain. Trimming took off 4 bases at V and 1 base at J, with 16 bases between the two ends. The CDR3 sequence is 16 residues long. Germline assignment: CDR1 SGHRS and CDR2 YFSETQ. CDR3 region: CASSQAGTAGTDTQYF. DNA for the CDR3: TGCGCCAGCAGCCAGGCTGGAACCGCTGGCACAGATACGCAGTATTTT.

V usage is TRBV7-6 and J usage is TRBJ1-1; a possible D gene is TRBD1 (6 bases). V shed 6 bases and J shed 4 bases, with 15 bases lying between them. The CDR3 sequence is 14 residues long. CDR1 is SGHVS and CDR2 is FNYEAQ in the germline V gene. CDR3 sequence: CASSQDRLGTEAFF. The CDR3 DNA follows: TGTGCCAGCAGTCAAGACAGGCTTGGCACTGAAGCTTTCTTT. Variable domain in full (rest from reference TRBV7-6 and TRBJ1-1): GAGVSQSPRYKVTKRGQDVALRCDPISGHVSLYWYRQALGQGPEFLTYFNYEAQQDKSGLPNDRFSAERPEGSISTLTIQRTEQRDSAMYRCASSQDRLGTEAFFGQGTRLTVV.

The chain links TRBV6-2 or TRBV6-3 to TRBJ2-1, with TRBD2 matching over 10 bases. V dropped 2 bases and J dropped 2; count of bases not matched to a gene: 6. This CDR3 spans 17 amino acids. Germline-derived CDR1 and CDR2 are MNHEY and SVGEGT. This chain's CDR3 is CASSYAKREGPYNEQFF. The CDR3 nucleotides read TGTGCCAGCAGTTACGCTAAGCGGGAGGGCCCCTACAATGAGCAGTTCTTC.

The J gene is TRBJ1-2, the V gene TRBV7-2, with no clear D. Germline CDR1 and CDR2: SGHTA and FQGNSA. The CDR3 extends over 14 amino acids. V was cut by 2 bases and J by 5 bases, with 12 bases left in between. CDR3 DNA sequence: TGTGCCAGCAGCTTAATGGCGGGTCATTATGGCTACACCTTC. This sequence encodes CASSLMAGHYGYTF.

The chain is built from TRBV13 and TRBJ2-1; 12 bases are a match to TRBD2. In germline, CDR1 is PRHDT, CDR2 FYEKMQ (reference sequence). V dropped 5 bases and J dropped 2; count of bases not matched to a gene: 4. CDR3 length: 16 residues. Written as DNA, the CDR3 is TGTGCCAGCAGCAAACTAGCGGGAGGCCCCTACAATGAGCAGTTCTTC. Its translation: CASSKLAGGPYNEQFF.

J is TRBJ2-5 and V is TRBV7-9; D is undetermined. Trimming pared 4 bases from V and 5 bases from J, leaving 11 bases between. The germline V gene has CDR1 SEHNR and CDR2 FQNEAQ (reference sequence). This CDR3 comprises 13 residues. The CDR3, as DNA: TGTGCCAGCAGCTCTGTCTACGGGGAGACCCAGTACTTC. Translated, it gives CASSSVYGETQYF.

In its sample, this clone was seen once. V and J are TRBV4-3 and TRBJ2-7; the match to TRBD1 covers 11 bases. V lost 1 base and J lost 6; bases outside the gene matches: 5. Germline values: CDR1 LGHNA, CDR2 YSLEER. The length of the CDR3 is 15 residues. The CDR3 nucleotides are TGCGCCAGCAGCCAAGGGCGGACAGGGGGCCGCGAGCAGTACTTC. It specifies CASSQGRTGGREQYF.

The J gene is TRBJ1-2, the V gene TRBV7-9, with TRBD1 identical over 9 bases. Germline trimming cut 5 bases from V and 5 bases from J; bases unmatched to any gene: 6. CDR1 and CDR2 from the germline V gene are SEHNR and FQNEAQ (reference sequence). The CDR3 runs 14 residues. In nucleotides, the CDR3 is TGTGCCAGCAGCCCCGGTGGGACAGGGTATGGCTACACCTTC. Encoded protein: CASSPGGTGYGYTF. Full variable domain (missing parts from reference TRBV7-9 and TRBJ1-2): DTGVSQNPRHKITKRGQNVTFRCDPISEHNRLYWYRQTLGQGPEFLTYFQNEAQLEKSRLLSDRFSAERPKGSFSTLEIQRTEQGDSAMYLCASSPGGTGYGYTFGSGTRLTVV.

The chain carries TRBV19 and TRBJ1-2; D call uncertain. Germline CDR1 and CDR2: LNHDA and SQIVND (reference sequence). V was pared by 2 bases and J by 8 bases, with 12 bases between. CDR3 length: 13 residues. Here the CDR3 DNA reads TGTGCCAGTAGTATATGGCCAATGGAGGGCTACACCTTC. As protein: CASSIWPMEGYTF.

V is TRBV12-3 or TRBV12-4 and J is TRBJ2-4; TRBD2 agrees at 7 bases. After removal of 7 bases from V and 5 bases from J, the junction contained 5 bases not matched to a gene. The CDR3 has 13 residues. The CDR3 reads CASNTLAENIQYF. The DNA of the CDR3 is TGTGCCAGCAACACCCTAGCGGAAAACATTCAGTACTTC.

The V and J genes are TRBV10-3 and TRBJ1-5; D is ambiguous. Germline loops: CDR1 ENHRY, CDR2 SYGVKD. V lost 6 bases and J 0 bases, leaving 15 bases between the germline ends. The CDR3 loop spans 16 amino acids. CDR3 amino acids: CAISDDKRVSNQPQHF. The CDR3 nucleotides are TGTGCCATCAGCGACGACAAGAGAGTTAGCAATCAGCCCCAGCATTTT.

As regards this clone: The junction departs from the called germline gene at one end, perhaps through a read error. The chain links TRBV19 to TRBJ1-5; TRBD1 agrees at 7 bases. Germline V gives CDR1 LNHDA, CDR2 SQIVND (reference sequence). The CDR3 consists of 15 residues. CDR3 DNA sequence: TGTGCCAGTAGTTTAGGGGGGACAGTTACTCGACCCCGGGCTTTT. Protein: CASSLGGTVTRPRAF.

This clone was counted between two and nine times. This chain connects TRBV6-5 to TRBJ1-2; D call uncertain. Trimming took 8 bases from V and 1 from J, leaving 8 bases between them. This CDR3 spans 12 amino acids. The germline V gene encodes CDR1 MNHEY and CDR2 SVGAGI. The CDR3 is CASARVNYGYTF. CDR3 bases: TGTGCCAGCGCACGGGTTAACTATGGCTACACCTTC.

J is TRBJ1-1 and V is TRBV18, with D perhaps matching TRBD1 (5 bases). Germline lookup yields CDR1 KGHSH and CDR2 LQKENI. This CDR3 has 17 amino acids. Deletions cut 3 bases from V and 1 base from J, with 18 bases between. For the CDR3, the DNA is TGTGCCAGCTCACCCCTCGTCGGAGGGAGGGGGAACACTGAAGCTTTCTTT. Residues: CASSPLVGGRGNTEAFF.

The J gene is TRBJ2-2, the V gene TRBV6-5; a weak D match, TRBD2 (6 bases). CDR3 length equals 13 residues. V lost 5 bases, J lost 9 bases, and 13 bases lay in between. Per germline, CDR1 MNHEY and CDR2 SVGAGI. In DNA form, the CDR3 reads TGTGCCAGCAGTAGGGACTCACCATGGGAGCTGTTTTTT. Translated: CASSRDSPWELFF.

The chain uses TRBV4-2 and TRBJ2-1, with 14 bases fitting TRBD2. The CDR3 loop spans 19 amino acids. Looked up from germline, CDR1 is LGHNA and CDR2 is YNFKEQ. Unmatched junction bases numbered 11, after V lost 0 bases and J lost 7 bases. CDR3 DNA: TGTGCCAGCAGCCAAGATCGGGCTACCGGGACTAGCGGGAGAAATGAGCAGTTCTTC. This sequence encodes CASSQDRATGTSGRNEQFF.

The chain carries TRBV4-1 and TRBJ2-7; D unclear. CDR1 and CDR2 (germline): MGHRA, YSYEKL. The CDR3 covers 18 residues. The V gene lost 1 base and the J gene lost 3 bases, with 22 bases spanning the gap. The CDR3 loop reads CASSQVISSPLLGYEQYF. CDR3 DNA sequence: TGCGCCAGCAGCCAAGTGATTAGTAGCCCGCTCCTAGGCTACGAGCAGTACTTC.

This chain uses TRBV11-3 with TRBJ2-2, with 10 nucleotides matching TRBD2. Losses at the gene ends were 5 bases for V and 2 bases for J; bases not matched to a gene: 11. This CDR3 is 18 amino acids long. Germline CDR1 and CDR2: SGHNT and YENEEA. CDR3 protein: CASSPVAGGDLNTGELFF. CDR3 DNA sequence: TGTGCCAGCAGCCCCGTAGCGGGAGGAGACCTCAACACCGGGGAGCTGTTTTTT.

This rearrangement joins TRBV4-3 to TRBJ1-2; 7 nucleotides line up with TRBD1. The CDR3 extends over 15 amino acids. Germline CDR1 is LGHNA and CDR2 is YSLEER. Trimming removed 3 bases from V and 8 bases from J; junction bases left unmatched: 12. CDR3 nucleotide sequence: TGCGCCAGCAGCCATGGATTAACAGGGGAAGGAGGCTACACCTTC. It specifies CASSHGLTGEGGYTF.

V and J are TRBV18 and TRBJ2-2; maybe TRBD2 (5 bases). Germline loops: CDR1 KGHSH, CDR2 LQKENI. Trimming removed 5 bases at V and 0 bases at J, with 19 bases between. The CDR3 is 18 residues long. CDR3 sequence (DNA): TGTGCCAGCTCAACCCGAGGGCTACCGCTTTCGAACACCGGGGAGCTGTTTTTT. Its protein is CASSTRGLPLSNTGELFF.